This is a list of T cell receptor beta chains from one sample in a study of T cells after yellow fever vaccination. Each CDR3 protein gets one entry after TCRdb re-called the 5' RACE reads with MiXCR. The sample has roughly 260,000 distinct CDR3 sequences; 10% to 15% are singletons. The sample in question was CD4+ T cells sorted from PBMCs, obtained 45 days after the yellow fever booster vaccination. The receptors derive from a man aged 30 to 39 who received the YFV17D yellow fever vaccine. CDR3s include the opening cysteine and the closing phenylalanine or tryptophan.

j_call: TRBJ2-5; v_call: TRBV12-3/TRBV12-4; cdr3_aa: CASSVFRDIQETQYF
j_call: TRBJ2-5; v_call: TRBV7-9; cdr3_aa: CASSFSMETQYF
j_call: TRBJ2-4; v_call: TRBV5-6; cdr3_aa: CASSLGGSGNIQYF
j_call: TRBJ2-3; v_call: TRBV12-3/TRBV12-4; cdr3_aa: CASSLELAGAYF
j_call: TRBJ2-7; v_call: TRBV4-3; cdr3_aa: CASSQYGQGAKYF
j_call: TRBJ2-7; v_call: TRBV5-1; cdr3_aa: CASRTPGQNYEQYF
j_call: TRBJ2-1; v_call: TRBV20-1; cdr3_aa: CSADRQGRVASSLDDLQFF
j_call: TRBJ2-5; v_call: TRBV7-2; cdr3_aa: CASSRGGGETQCF
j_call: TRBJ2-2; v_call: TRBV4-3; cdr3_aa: CASSQDRLAGTNTGELFF
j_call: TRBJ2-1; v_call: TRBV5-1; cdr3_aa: CASSLVMQGDNEQFF
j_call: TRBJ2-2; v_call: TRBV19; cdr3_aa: CASSKQGGTGELFF
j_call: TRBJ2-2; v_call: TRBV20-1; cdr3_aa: CSASLLSGGELFF
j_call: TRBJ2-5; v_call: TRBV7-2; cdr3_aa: CASSWGQETQYF
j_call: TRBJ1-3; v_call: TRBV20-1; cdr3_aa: CSARDDRGLYF
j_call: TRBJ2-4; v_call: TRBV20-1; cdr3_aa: CSSETRTSGRQNIQYF
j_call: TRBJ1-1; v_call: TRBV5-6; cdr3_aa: CASSFTNTGAEAFF
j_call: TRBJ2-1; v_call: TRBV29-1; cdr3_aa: CSVDRDLLGNEQFF
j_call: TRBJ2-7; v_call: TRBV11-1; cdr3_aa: CASSLSGLPSYEQYF
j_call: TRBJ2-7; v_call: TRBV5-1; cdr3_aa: CASSGTGDGEQYF
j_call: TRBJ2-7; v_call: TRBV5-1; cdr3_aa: CASPRSPLEQYF
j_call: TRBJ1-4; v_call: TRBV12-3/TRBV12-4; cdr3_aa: CASSFWGGEKLFF
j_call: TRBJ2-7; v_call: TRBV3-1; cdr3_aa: CASSQDMGHSYEQYF
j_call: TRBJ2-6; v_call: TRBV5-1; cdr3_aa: CASTFRGSSGANVLTF
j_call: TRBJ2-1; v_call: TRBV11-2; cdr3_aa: CASTPDSCNEQFF
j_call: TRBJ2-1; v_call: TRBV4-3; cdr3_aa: CASSQGQPYDNEQFF
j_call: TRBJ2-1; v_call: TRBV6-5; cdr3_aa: CASSRAGLAGGREQFF
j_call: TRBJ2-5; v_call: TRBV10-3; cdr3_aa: CAISVGSQETQYF
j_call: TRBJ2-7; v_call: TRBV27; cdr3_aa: CASSLSWTGNEQYF
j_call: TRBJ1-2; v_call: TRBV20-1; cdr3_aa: CSVPEGGDYGYTF
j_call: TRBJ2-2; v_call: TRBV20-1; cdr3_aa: CSATLVVGDTGELFF
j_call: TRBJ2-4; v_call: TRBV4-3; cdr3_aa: CASSHVAGAKNIQYF
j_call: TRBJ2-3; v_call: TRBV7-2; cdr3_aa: CASSLVAGGPPDTQYF
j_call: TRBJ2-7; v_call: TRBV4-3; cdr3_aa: CASSQRVSYEQYF
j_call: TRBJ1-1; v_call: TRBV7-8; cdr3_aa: CASSLAIQGARTEAFF
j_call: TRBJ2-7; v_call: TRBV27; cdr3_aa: CASSFFVTALGEQYF
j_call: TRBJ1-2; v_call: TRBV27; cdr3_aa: CASSLKGQPLNYGYTF
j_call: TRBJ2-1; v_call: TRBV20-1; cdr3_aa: CSAWLSGRGRSYNEQFF
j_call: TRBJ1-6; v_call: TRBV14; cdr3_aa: CASSQMRQGASPLHF
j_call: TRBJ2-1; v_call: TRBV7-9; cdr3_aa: CASSLYYLSYNEQFF
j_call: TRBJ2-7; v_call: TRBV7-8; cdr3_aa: CASRGPDRGPRNGEQYF
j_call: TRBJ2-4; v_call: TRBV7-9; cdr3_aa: CASSLRQGNIQYF
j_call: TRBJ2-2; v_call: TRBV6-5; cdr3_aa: CASSYSPMSGSLVWELFF
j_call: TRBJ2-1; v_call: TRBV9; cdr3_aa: CASSRFGGNEQFF
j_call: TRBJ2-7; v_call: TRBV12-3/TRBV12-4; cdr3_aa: CASSFRTSGRADEQYF
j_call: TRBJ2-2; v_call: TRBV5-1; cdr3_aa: CASTTGRVNTGELFF
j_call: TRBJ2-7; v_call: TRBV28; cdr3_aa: CASGSGPQPRYEQYF
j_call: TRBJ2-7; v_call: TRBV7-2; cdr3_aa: CASSLMGGGGLPYEQYF
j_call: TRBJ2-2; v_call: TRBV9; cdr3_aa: CASSRAGGSPGELFF
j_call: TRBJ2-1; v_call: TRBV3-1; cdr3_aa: CASSQDDGTSGRYTYNEQFF
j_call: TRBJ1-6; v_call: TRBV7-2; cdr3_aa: CASSLRLESPLHF
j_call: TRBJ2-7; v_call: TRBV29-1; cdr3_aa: CSVAGASGRGTYEQYF
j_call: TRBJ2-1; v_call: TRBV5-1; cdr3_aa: CASSRGSSGSNEQFF
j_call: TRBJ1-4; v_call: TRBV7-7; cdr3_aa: CAIQRLATNEKLFF
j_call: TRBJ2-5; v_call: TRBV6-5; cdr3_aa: CASSYSGGQAETQYF
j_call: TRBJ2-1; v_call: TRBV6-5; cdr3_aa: CASSHKNEQFF